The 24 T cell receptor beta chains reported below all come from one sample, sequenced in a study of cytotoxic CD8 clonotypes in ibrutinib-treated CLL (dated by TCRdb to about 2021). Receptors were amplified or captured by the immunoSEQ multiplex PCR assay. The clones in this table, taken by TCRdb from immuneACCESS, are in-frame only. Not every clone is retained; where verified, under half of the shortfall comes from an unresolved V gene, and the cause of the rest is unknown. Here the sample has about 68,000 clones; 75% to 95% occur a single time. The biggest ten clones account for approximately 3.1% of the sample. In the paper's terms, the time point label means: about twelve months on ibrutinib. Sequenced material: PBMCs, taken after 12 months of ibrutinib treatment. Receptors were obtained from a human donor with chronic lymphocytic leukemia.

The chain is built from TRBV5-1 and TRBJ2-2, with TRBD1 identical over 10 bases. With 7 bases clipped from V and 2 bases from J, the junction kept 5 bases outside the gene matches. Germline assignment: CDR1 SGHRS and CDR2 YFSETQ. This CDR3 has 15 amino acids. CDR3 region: CASGGTGDNTGELFF. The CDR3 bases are TGCGCCAGCGGAGGGACAGGGGATAACACCGGGGAGCTGTTTTTT.

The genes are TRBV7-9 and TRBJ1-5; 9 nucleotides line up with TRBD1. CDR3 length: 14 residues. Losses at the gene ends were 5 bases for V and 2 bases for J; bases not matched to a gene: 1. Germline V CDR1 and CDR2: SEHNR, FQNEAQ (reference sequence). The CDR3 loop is CASSGDRGNQPQHF. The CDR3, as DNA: TGTGCCAGCAGCGGGGACAGGGGCAATCAGCCCCAGCATTTT.

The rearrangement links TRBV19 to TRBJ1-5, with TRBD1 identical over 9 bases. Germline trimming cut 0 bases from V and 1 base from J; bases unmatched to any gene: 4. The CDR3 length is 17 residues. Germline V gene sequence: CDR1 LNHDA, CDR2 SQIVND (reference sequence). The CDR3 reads CASSIDPTGGSNQPQHF. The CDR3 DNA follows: TGTGCCAGTAGTATAGATCCCACAGGGGGCAGCAATCAGCCCCAGCATTTT.

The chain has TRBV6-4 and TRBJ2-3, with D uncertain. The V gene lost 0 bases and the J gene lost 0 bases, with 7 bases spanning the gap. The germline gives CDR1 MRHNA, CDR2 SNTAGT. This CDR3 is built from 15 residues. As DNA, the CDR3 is TGTGCCAGCAGTGACTCTGGCGCTAGCACAGATACGCAGTATTTT. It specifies CASSDSGASTDTQYF.

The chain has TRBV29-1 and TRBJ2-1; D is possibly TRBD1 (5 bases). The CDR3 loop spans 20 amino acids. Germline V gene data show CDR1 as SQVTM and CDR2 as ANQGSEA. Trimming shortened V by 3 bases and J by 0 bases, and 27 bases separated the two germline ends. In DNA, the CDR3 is TGCAGCGTTGACCCGGACCAGCAGGGTGCTTGGGGAAGCTCCTACAATGAGCAGTTCTTC. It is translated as CSVDPDQQGAWGSSYNEQFF.

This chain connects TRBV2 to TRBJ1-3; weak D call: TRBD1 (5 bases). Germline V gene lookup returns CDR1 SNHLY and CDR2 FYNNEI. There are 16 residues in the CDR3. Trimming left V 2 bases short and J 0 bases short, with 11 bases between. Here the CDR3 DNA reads TGTGCCAGCAGTGAAACCAGGGACCTCTCTGGAAACACCATATATTTT. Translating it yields CASSETRDLSGNTIYF.

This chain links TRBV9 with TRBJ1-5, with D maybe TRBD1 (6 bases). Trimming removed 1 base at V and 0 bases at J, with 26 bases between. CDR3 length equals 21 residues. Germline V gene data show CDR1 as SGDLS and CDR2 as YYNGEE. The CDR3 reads CASSVIEVRGATIYSNQPQHF. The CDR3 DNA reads TGTGCCAGCAGCGTAATTGAAGTTCGGGGGGCGACCATCTATAGCAATCAGCCCCAGCATTTT.

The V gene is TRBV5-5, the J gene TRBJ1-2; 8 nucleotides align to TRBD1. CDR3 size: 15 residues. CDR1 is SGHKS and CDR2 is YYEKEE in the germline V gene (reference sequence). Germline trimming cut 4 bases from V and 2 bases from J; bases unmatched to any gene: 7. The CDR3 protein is CASSQTGTGNYGYTF. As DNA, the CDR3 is TGTGCCAGCAGCCAGACCGGGACAGGAAACTATGGCTACACCTTC.

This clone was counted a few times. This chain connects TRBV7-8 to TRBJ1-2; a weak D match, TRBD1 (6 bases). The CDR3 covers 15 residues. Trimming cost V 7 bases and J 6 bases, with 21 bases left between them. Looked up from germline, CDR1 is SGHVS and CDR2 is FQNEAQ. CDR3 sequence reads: CASNPGQTLLNGYTF. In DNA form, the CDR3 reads TGTGCCAGCAACCCAGGACAGACCCTACTCAATGGCTACACCTTC.

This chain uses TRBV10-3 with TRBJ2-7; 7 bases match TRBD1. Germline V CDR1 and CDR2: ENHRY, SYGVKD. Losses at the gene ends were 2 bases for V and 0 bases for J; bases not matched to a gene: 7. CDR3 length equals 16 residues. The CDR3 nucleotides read TGTGCCATCAGTGAGGTTTGGGACAGAAGCTCCTACGAGCAGTACTTC. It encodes CAISEVWDRSSYEQYF.

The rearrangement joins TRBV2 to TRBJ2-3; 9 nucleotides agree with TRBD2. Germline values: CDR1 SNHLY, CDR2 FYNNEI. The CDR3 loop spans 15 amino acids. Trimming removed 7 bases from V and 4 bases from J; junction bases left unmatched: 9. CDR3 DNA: TGTGCCAGCATGCGGGAGGGAGTAGTGGCAGATACGCAGTATTTT. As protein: CASMREGVVADTQYF.

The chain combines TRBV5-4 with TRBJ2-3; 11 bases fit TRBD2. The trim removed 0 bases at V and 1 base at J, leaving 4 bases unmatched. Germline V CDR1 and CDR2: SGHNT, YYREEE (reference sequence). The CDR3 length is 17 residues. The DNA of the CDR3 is TGTGCCAGCAGCTTGGATCTAGCGGGGGGCCGCACAGATACGCAGTATTTT. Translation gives CASSLDLAGGRTDTQYF.

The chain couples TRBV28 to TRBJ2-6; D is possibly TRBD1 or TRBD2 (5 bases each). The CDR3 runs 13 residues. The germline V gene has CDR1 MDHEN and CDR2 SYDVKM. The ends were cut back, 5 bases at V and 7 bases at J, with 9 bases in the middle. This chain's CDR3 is CASSRDLANVLTF. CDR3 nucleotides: TGTGCCAGCAGTCGGGACCTCGCCAACGTCCTGACTTTC.

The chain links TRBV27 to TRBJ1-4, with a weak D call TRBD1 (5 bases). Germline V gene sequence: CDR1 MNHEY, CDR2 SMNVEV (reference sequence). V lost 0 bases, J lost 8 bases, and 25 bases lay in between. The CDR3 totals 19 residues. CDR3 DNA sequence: TGTGCCAGCAGTTTATCCGCTGGCCTGCCAACTTTGTGGGGGGAAAAACTGTTTTTT. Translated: CASSLSAGLPTLWGEKLFF. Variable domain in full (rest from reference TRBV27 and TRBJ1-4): EAQVTQNPRYLITVTGKKLTVTCSQNMNHEYMSWYRQDPGLGLRQIYYSMNVEVTDKGDVPEGYKVSRKEKRNFPLILESPSPNQTSLYFCASSLSAGLPTLWGEKLFFGSGTQLSVL.

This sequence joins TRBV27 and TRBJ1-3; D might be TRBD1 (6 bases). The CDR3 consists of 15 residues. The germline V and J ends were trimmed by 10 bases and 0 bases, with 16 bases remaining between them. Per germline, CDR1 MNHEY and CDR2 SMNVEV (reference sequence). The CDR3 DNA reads TGTGCCACTCGGAGTGTGGGGGCCTCTGGAAACACCATATATTTT. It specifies CATRSVGASGNTIYF.

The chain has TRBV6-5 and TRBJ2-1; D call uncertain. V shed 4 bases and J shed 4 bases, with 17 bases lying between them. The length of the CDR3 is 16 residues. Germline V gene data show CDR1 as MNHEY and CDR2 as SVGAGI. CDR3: CASSFAGRSLYNEQFF. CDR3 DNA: TGTGCCAGCAGTTTTGCTGGGCGTTCGTTATACAATGAGCAGTTCTTC.

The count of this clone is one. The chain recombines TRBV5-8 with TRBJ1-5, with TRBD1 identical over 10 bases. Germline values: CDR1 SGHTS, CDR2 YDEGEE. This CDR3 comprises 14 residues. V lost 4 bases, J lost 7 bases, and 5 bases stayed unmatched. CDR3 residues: CASSPDRGRQPQHF. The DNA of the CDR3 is TGTGCCAGCAGCCCTGACAGGGGGCGGCAGCCCCAGCATTTT.

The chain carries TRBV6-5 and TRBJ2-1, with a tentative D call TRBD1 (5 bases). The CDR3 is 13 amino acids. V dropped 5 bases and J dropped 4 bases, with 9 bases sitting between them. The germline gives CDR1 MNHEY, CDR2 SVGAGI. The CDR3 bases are TGTGCCAGCAGTCGACAGAGTTACAATGAGCAGTTCTTC. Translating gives CASSRQSYNEQFF.

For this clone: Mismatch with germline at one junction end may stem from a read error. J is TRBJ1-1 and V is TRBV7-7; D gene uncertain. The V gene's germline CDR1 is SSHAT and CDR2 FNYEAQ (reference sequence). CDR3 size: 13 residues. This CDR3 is CASSFTRNTEAFF. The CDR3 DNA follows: TGTGCTAGCAGCTTTACAAGGAACACTGAAGCTTTCTTT.

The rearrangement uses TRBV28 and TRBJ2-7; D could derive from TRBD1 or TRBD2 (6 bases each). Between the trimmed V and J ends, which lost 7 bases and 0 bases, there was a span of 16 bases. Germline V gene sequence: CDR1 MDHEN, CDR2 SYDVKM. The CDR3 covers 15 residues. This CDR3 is CASTSSGASSYEQYF. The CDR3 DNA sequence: TGTGCCAGCACCTCTTCGGGGGCCTCCTCCTACGAGCAGTACTTC.

The DNA for the CDR3 is TGTGCCAGCATTACGGGACTAGGGAAGAGCTCTGGGGCCAACGTCCTGACTTTC. Translated: CASITGLGKSSGANVLTF. The chain couples TRBV2 to TRBJ2-6; 8 nucleotides align to TRBD2. The ends lost 7 bases at V and 0 bases at J; junction bases unmatched: 11. The CDR3 sequence is 18 residues long. From germline, CDR1 is SNHLY and CDR2 FYNNEI.

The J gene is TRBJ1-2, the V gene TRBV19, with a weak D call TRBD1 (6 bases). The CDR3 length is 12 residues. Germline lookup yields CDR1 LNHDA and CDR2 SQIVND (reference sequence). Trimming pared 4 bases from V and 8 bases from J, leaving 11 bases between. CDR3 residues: CASSRTDWGYTF. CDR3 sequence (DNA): TGTGCCAGTAGTAGGACAGATTGGGGCTACACCTTC.

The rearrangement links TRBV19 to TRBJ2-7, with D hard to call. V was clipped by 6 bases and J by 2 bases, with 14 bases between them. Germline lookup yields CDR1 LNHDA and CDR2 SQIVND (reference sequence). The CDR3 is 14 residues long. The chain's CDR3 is CASSPTINTYEQYF. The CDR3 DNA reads TGTGCCAGTAGCCCCACAATCAATACCTACGAGCAGTACTTC.

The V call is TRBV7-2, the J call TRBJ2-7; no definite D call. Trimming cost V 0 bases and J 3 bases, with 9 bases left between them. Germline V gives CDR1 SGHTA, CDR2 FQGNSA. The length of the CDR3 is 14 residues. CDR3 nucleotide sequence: TGTGCCAGCAGCTTAGCGTCTACGGGCTACGAGCAGTACTTC. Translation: CASSLASTGYEQYF.